The 8 T cell receptor beta chains presented below share a single source sample, sequenced in a study of blood T cell repertoires in COVID-19. Sequencing used immunoSEQ multiplex PCR; TCRdb keeps in-frame clones, though not all of them. The table lists about 200,000 clones, approximately 90% of them singletons. The material sequenced was PBMCs or T cells enriched from blood (not recorded which). These receptors all stem from a young man who had recovered from COVID-19.

The chain employs TRBV12-5 and TRBJ2-2; 12 nucleotides match TRBD2. The CDR3 is 15 amino acids. Germline-derived CDR1 and CDR2 are LGHNT and FRNRAP. Losses at the gene ends were 5 bases for V and 5 bases for J; bases not matched to a gene: 3. The CDR3 DNA is TGTGCTAGTGGTCTCGGACTAGCGGGGACCGGGGAGCTGTTTTTT. Translated: CASGLGLAGTGELFF.

This clone was detected once. V usage is TRBV6-5 and J usage is TRBJ1-1, with D uncertain. Germline V gene sequence: CDR1 MNHEY, CDR2 SVGAGI. There are 13 residues in the CDR3. V dropped 0 bases and J dropped 3 bases, with 5 bases sitting between them. DNA for the CDR3: TGTGCCAGCAGTTACTCCCGGGACACTGAAGCTTTCTTT. Amino acid sequence: CASSYSRDTEAFF.

V and J are TRBV20-1 and TRBJ2-1, with TRBD2 as a possible D gene (6 bases). Germline assignment: CDR1 DFQATT and CDR2 SNEGSKA (reference sequence). V lost 3 bases and J lost 3, with 12 bases in between. The CDR3 is 14 residues long. The CDR3 region is CSASLAANYNEQFF. CDR3 in DNA: TGCAGTGCTAGTTTAGCGGCTAACTACAATGAGCAGTTCTTC.

Notes on this clone: The junction shows a germline mismatch at one end, possibly a read error. The chain couples TRBV29-1 to TRBJ1-1, with a possible D match to TRBD1 (5 bases). The CDR3 sequence is 10 residues long. The V gene's germline CDR1 is SQVTM and CDR2 ANQGSEA. The CDR3 region is CSVVDSSGHF. CDR3 nucleotides: TGCAGCGTTGTCGACTCTTCAGGGCATTTT.

J is TRBJ1-6 and V is TRBV30; D not resolved. V gave up 2 bases and J gave up 2 bases, with 16 bases separating them. The CDR3 sequence is 17 residues long. Germline CDR1 GTSNPN, CDR2 SVGIG (reference sequence). CDR3 protein: CAWSKPEATPYNSPLHF. As DNA, the CDR3 is TGTGCCTGGAGTAAGCCCGAAGCGACGCCCTATAATTCACCCCTCCACTTT.

This chain joins TRBV11-1 and TRBJ2-5, with 8 bases identical to TRBD1. The CDR3 covers 15 residues. Looked up from germline, CDR1 is SGHAT and CDR2 is FQDESV (reference sequence). V was pared by 2 bases and J by 5 bases, with 7 bases of the junction left unmatched. CDR3 coding DNA: TGTGCCAGCAGCTTAACGGGACAGGAGGGGGAGACCCAGTACTTC. Encoded protein: CASSLTGQEGETQYF.

This clone was detected only once. CDR3 region: CASSLRRAGARDNEQFF. CDR3 coding DNA: TGTGCCAGCAGCTTAAGGAGAGCGGGAGCTCGAGACAATGAGCAGTTCTTC. The chain is built from TRBV11-2 and TRBJ2-1, with 8 bases that match TRBD2. V lost 2 bases, J lost 5 bases, and 11 bases stayed unmatched. Germline assignment: CDR1 SGHAT and CDR2 FQNNGV. CDR3 size: 17 residues.

This clone showed up just once. V usage is TRBV10-1 and J usage is TRBJ1-4, with D possibly matching TRBD1 (6 bases). V was pared by 6 bases and J by 2 bases, with 7 bases between. The CDR3 covers 13 residues. The V gene's germline CDR1 is WNHNN and CDR2 SYGVQD (reference sequence). The CDR3, as DNA: TGCGCCAGCAGGAGGGGGACTAATGAAAAACTGTTTTTT. Protein: CASRRGTNEKLFF.